Following are 20 T cell receptor beta chains from one sample sequenced in a study of T cell responses to AZD1222 COVID-19 vaccine. Repertoires were generated with immunoSEQ multiplex PCR, while TCRdb's copy carries only in-frame clones and drops some. This table has 83,000 or so clones, roughly 90% appearing once. This material consisted of peripheral blood, taken on day 0 of MenACWY control vaccination. Receptors originate from an adult in good health.

Turning to this clone: Sequence at one end of the junction differs from germline and may be a read error. The rearrangement joins TRBV11-2 to TRBJ2-3, with D possibly matching TRBD2 (6 bases). This CDR3 has 16 residues. Per germline, CDR1 SGHAT and CDR2 FQNNGV. CDR3 DNA sequence: TGTGCCAGCAGCCTAGAGCGGGTGTACCTCACAGATACGCAGTATTTT. Protein: CASSLERVYLTDTQYF.

V gene TRBV28 combines with J gene TRBJ2-1; TRBD1 or TRBD2 may be the D gene (5 bases each). Trimming pared 4 bases from V and 12 bases from J, leaving 25 bases between. This CDR3 is 16 amino acids long. Germline V gene data show CDR1 as MDHEN and CDR2 as SYDVKM. Here the CDR3 DNA reads TGTGCCAGCAGTTCTCCACGGGACCCCAACTTGAAGGCGCAGTTCTTC. The encoded protein is CASSSPRDPNLKAQFF.

This clone was recorded a few times. CDR3 sequence (DNA): TGTGCCTGGCAACTACAGGGAAACGCAGATACGCAGTATTTT. Encoded protein: CAWQLQGNADTQYF. V and J are TRBV30 and TRBJ2-3; D possibly corresponds to TRBD1 (6 bases). The CDR3 covers 14 residues. Deletions cut 5 bases from V and 4 bases from J, with 16 bases between. From germline, CDR1 is GTSNPN and CDR2 SVGIG (reference sequence). The whole variable domain, remainder taken from reference TRBV30 and TRBJ2-3, is SQTIHQWPATLVQPVGSPLSLECTVEGTSNPNLYWYRQAAGRGLQLLFYSVGIGQISSEVPQNLSASRPQDRQFILSSKKLLLSDSGFYLCAWQLQGNADTQYFGPGTRLTVL.

The rearrangement joins TRBV7-9 to TRBJ1-1, with D unresolved. Trimming took off 3 bases at V and 11 bases at J, with 13 bases between the two ends. The CDR3 loop spans 12 amino acids. Germline CDR1 is SEHNR and CDR2 is FQNEAQ (reference sequence). CDR3 nucleotides: TGTGCCAGCAGCTTGTTGGTGGAGGAGGCTTTCTTT. Translating gives CASSLLVEEAFF.

The chain uses TRBV6-2 or TRBV6-3 and TRBJ2-2, with TRBD1 matching 12 bases. V lost 6 bases, J lost 9 bases, and 8 bases stayed unmatched. Germline-derived CDR1 and CDR2 are MNHEY and SVGEGT. The CDR3 is made up of 15 amino acids. CDR3 loop: CASSPGQGASRELFF. The CDR3 DNA reads TGTGCCAGCAGCCCGGGACAGGGGGCTTCCCGGGAGCTGTTTTTT.

V is TRBV10-3 and J is TRBJ1-3; maybe TRBD1 (5 bases). Germline V gene sequence: CDR1 ENHRY, CDR2 SYGVKD. There are 17 residues in the CDR3. Trimming stripped 3 bases from V and 1 base from J, with 16 bases between. The CDR3 region has the DNA TGTGCCATCAGTGACCCATCAGCAGGGAGATCTGGAAACACCATATATTTT. This codes for CAISDPSAGRSGNTIYF.

This clone has more than one count but fewer than ten. The gene calls are TRBV19 and TRBJ1-2; perhaps TRBD1 as D (6 bases). The ends were cut back, 3 bases at V and 6 bases at J, with 14 bases in the middle. The germline V gene encodes CDR1 LNHDA and CDR2 SQIVND (reference sequence). CDR3 size: 14 residues. The CDR3 DNA reads TGTGCCAGTAGTATTTTGGGGGCGTGGGATGGCTACACCTTC. This gives the protein CASSILGAWDGYTF. The full variable domain, rest sourced from reference TRBV19 and TRBJ1-2, is DGGITQSPKYLFRKEGQNVTLSCEQNLNHDAMYWYRQDPGQGLRLIYYSQIVNDFQKGDIAEGYSVSREKKESFPLTVTSAQKNPTAFYLCASSILGAWDGYTFGSGTRLTVV.

This clone was detected only a few times. This sequence joins TRBV28 and TRBJ1-1, with 9 bases fitting TRBD1. Germline V lookup: CDR1 MDHEN, CDR2 SYDVKM. V dropped 4 bases and J dropped 6; count of bases not matched to a gene: 6. This CDR3 is built from 14 residues. In DNA form, the CDR3 reads TGTGCCAGCAGTTACAGGGGGCTGGGAGCTGAAGCTTTCTTT. The encoded protein is CASSYRGLGAEAFF. The full variable domain, in which reference TRBV28 and TRBJ1-1 provide the parts outside the CDR3, is DVKVTQSSRYLVKRTGEKVFLECVQDMDHENMFWYRQDPGLGLRLIYFSYDVKMKEKGDIPEGYSVSREKKERFSLILESASTNQTSMYLCASSYRGLGAEAFFGQGTRLTVV.

This chain connects TRBV10-3 to TRBJ1-1; 8 nucleotides agree with TRBD1. This CDR3 is built from 14 residues. Germline CDR1 reads ENHRY; CDR2 reads SYGVKD. Unmatched junction bases numbered 5, after V lost 4 bases and J lost 4 bases. The CDR3: CAISGTGRSTEAFF. CDR3 DNA sequence: TGTGCCATCAGTGGGACAGGGCGATCCACTGAAGCTTTCTTT.

J is TRBJ1-5 and V is TRBV9; D is unresolved. CDR1 is SGDLS and CDR2 is YYNGEE in the germline V gene. V was shortened by 2 bases and J by 5 bases, with 11 bases between the two germline ends. The CDR3 has 14 amino acids. CDR3 nucleotides: TGTGCCAGCAGCGTTCGAAGTACAGATCAGCCCCAGCATTTT. It codes for CASSVRSTDQPQHF.

This clone was counted only a few times. The V and J genes are TRBV9 and TRBJ1-1; tentatively, D is TRBD1 (6 bases). Per germline, CDR1 SGDLS and CDR2 YYNGEE. The CDR3 has 16 amino acids. Trimming stripped 0 bases from V and 6 bases from J, with 18 bases between. The CDR3 is CASSVVGGPDSSEAFF. The CDR3 DNA sequence: TGTGCCAGCAGCGTAGTTGGGGGGCCGGACTCCTCTGAAGCTTTCTTT.

The DNA for the CDR3 is TGTGCCAGCAGTCGACAGTTGAACACTGAAGCTTTCTTT. Translated, it gives CASSRQLNTEAFF. The chain combines TRBV27 with TRBJ1-1, with D possibly TRBD1 on 5 matching bases. With 5 bases removed from V and 0 bases from J, the gap between germline ends came to 7 bases. The CDR3 has 13 amino acids. Germline CDR1 MNHEY, CDR2 SMNVEV (reference sequence).

The chain has TRBV19 and TRBJ2-7; D possibly corresponds to TRBD1 (6 bases). The germline gives CDR1 LNHDA, CDR2 SQIVND (reference sequence). The CDR3 has 11 amino acids. V gave up 8 bases and J gave up 6 bases, with 11 bases separating them. The CDR3 region is CASGWGREQYF. CDR3 DNA sequence: TGTGCCAGTGGATGGGGGCGCGAGCAGTACTTC.

This clone occurred once. The chain links TRBV7-8 to TRBJ2-3; D gene uncertain. The CDR3 loop spans 15 amino acids. From germline, CDR1 is SGHVS and CDR2 FQNEAQ. Trimming took 1 base from V and 0 from J, leaving 8 bases between them. The CDR3 nucleotides are TGTGCCAGCAGCTTAGTTAAAGGGAGCACAGATACGCAGTATTTT. It yields the protein CASSLVKGSTDTQYF.

The rearrangement uses TRBV30 and TRBJ2-1; 9 bases fit TRBD2. This CDR3 is built from 18 residues. Per the germline V gene, CDR1 is GTSNPN and CDR2 is SVGIG (reference sequence). The V segment lost 6 bases and the J segment 4 bases; nucleotides outside the gene matches: 19. DNA for the CDR3: TGTGCCTGCGACGTATTCGACAAAGGACTAGCGACGTACAATGAGCAGTTCTTC. This translates into CACDVFDKGLATYNEQFF.

The V call is TRBV12-3 or TRBV12-4, the J call TRBJ2-3; D ambiguous. The CDR3 has 12 amino acids. V was trimmed by 1 base and J by 4 bases, leaving 3 bases between them. In nucleotides, the CDR3 is TGTGCCAGCAGTTTAGTCCCAGATACGCAGTATTTT. Encoded protein: CASSLVPDTQYF.

CDR3: CASRETGGIEAFF. CDR3 nucleotide sequence: TGTGCCAGCAGGGAAACGGGGGGGATTGAAGCTTTCTTT. The genes are TRBV12-3 or TRBV12-4 and TRBJ1-1, with a tentative D call TRBD1 (5 bases). This CDR3 has 13 amino acids. Trimming removed 6 bases from V and 7 bases from J, with 15 bases in between.

The rearrangement joins TRBV28 to TRBJ1-1; D gene uncertain. Trimming shortened V by 6 bases and J by 1 base, and 12 bases separated the two germline ends. Looked up from germline, CDR1 is MDHEN and CDR2 is SYDVKM. The CDR3 has 14 amino acids. The CDR3 DNA sequence: TGTGCCAGCAGGGGCGGCTCCGGGAACACTGAAGCTTTCTTT. It translates to CASRGGSGNTEAFF.

This chain joins TRBV5-4 and TRBJ1-5; D gene uncertain. V was trimmed by 3 bases and J by 0 bases, leaving 10 bases between them. The CDR3 spans 15 residues. CDR1 and CDR2 (germline): SGHNT, YYREEE (reference sequence). The CDR3 here is CASSSTPYSNQPQHF. The DNA of the CDR3 is TGTGCCAGCAGCTCGACACCTTATAGCAATCAGCCCCAGCATTTT.

The chain recombines TRBV28 with TRBJ1-5, with 10 bases aligning to TRBD1. This CDR3 is built from 22 residues. The J segment lost 5 bases and the V segment lost 6 bases, leaving 28 bases of the junction unmatched. Germline CDR1 and CDR2: MDHEN and SYDVKM. CDR3 region: CASRIRPWRDRGTTANHQPQHF. CDR3 in DNA: TGTGCCAGCAGAATCCGGCCTTGGCGGGACAGGGGTACCACCGCCAATCATCAGCCCCAGCATTTT.